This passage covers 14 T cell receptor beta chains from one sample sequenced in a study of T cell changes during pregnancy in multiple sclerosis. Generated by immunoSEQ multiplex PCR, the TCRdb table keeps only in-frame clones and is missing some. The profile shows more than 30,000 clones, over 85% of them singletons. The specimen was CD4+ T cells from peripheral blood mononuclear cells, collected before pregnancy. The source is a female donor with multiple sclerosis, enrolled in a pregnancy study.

DNA for the CDR3: TGTGCCTGGAGTGCGACCCTGAGGGGCTACACCTTC. Its protein is CAWSATLRGYTF. The rearrangement uses TRBV30 and TRBJ1-2; D not certain. This CDR3 has 12 amino acids. The germline gives CDR1 GTSNPN, CDR2 SVGIG (reference sequence). V lost 1 base to trimming and J lost 8 bases, with 11 bases between them. Combining the CDR3 with reference TRBV30 and TRBJ1-2 gives the whole variable domain SQTIHQWPATLVQPVGSPLSLECTVEGTSNPNLYWYRQAAGRGLQLLFYSVGIGQISSEVPQNLSASRPQDRQFILSSKKLLLSDSGFYLCAWSATLRGYTFGSGTRLTVV.

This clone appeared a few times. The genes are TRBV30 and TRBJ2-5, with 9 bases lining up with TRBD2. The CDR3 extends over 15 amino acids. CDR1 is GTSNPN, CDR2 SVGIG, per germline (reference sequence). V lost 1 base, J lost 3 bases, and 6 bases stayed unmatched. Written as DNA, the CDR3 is TGTGCCTGGAGTGGGGGCGGGGGGGGAAAAGAGACCCAGTACTTC. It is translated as CAWSGGGGGKETQYF.

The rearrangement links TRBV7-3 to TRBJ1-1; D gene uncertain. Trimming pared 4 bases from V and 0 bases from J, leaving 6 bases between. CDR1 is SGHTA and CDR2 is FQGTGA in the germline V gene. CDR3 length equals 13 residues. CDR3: CASSSSVNTEAFF. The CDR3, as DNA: TGTGCCAGCAGCTCCTCTGTGAACACTGAAGCTTTCTTT.

The CDR3, as DNA: TGTGCCAGCAGCCCTGGACAGGGCGCTGGCTACACCTTC. It codes for CASSPGQGAGYTF. The V and J genes are TRBV5-4 and TRBJ1-2; TRBD1 aligns across 8 bases. Germline values: CDR1 SGHNT, CDR2 YYREEE (reference sequence). CDR3 length equals 13 residues. The trim removed 4 bases at V and 7 bases at J, leaving 6 bases unmatched.

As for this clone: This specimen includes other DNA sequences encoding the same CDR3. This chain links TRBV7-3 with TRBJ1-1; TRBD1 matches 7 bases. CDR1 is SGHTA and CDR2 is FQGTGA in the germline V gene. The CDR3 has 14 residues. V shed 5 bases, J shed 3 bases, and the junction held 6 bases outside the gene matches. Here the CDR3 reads CASSLTGSDTEAFF. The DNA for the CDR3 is TGTGCCAGCAGCCTGACAGGGTCGGACACTGAAGCTTTCTTT.

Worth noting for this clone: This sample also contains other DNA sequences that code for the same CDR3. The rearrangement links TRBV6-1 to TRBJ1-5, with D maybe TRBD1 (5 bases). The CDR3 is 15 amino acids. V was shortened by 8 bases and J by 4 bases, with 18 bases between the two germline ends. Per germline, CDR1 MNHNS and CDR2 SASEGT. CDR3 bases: TGTGCCAGCTCCCGATCCGACAGCTATAATCAGCCCCAGCATTTT. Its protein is CASSRSDSYNQPQHF.

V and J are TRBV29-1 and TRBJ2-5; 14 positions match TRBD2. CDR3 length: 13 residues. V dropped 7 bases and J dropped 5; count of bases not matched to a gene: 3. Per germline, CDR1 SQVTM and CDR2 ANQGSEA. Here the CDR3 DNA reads TGCAGCGGTCGGACTAGCGGGGGGGAGACCCAGTACTTC. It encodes CSGRTSGGETQYF.

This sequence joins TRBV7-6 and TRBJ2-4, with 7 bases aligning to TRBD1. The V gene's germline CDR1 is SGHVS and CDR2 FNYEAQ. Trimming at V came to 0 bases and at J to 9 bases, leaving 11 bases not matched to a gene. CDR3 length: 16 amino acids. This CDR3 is CASSLARYRGTGIQYF. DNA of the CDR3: TGTGCCAGCAGCTTAGCGAGATACAGGGGTACGGGCATTCAGTACTTC.

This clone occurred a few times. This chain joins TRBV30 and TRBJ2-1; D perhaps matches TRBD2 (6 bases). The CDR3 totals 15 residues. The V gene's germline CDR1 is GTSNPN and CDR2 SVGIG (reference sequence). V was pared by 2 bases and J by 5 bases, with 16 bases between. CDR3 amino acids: CAWSPGIAEHNEQFF. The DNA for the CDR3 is TGTGCCTGGAGTCCGGGGATAGCGGAACACAATGAGCAGTTCTTC. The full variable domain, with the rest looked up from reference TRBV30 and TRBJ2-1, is SQTIHQWPATLVQPVGSPLSLECTVEGTSNPNLYWYRQAAGRGLQLLFYSVGIGQISSEVPQNLSASRPQDRQFILSSKKLLLSDSGFYLCAWSPGIAEHNEQFFGPGTRLTVL.

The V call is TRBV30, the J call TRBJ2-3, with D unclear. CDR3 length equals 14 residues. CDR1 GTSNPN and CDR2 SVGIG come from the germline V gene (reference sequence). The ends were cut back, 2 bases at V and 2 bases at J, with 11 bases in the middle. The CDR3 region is CAWSLGLSTDTQYF. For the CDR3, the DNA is TGTGCCTGGAGTCTTGGGCTATCCACAGATACGCAGTATTTT.

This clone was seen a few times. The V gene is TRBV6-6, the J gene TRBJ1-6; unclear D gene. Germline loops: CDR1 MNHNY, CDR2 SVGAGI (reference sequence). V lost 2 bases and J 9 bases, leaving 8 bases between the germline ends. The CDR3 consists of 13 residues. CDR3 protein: CASSYGWASPLHF. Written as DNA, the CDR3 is TGTGCCAGCAGTTACGGCTGGGCTTCACCCCTCCACTTT.

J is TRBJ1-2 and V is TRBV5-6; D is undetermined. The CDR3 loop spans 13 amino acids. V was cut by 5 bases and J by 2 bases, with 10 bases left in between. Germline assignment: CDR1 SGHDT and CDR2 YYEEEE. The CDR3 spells CASRRRGNYGYTF. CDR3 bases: TGTGCCAGCAGACGACGGGGAAACTATGGCTACACCTTC.

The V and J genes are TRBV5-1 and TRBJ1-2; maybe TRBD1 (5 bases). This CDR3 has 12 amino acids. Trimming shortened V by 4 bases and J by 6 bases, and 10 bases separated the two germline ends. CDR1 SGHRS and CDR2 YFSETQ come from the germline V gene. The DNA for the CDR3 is TGCGCCAGCAGCAGCTCCAGGGATGGCTACACCTTC. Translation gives CASSSSRDGYTF.

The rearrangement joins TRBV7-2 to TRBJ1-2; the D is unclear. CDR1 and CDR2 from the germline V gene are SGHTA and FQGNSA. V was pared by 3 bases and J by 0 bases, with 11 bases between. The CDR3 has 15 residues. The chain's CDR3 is CASSFQVSTNYGYTF. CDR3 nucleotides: TGTGCCAGCAGCTTCCAGGTCTCTACTAACTATGGCTACACCTTC.